Detailed here is one T cell receptor beta chain. Produced via immunoSEQ multiplex PCR; TCRdb's table is partial and in-frame only. The table has tens of thousands of clones, about 80% seen once. The V end was cut by 0 bases, the J end by 4 bases, with 7 bases between. Germline lookup yields CDR1 MNHEY and CDR2 SVGAGI. The CDR3 sequence is 15 residues long. This entry belongs to a study of radiation and T cells in renal cell carcinoma. The sample's time point: blood 2 weeks post-SBRT. As to treatment: 15 Gy SBRT to primary tumor, nephrectomy 4 weeks later. This TCR derives from a man aged 55 to 70 with renal cell carcinoma. The sequencing here drew on blood, taken from a patient whose treatment included radiotherapy and nephrectomy. V is TRBV6-5 and J is TRBJ1-6; D is ambiguous. CDR3 nucleotides: TGTGCCAGCAGTTACTCGGACCCTTATAATTCACCCCTCCACTTT. Protein sequence: CASSYSDPYNSPLHF.